These T cell receptor beta chains were read from a single sample in a study of blood T cell repertoires in COVID-19. Here immunoSEQ multiplex PCR was the method, and the copy in TCRdb shows in-frame clones only, minus some. In the table there are about 74,000 clones, 80% to 90% of which are singletons. Source material: peripheral blood. Every receptor here comes from a woman of 80 years or more with active or convalescent COVID-19. CDR3s include the opening cysteine and the closing phenylalanine or tryptophan. D genes are given only for firm matches. A clone size is listed for some rows: how often the clone was seen (once, few, many), or a class if it is expanded.

D gene,clone size,V gene,J gene,CDR3 protein,CDR3 DNA
-,-,TRBV9,TRBJ1-1,CASSSRTVEGTEAFF,TGTGCCAGCAGCTCACGGACAGTCGAGGGCACTGAAGCTTTCTTT
-,few,TRBV7-9,TRBJ2-2,CASSSPAGLHTGELFF,TGTGCCAGCAGCTCCCCGGCAGGTTTACACACCGGGGAGCTGTTTTTT
-,-,TRBV2,TRBJ2-3,CASSEERRGTDTQYF,TGTGCCAGCAGTGAAGAGCGCCGAGGCACAGATACGCAGTATTTT
-,-,TRBV11-2,TRBJ2-3,CASSSRGSGDTQYF,TGTGCCAGCAGCTCCCGGGGTAGCGGAGATACGCAGTATTTT
-,-,TRBV5-4,TRBJ2-5,CASSFIGVQETQYF,TGTGCCAGCAGCTTTATAGGGGTGCAAGAGACCCAGTACTTC
-,-,TRBV5-1,TRBJ2-1,CASSLIADWAYNEQFF,TGCGCCAGCAGCTTGATAGCGGACTGGGCCTACAATGAGCAGTTCTTC
-,-,TRBV12-2,TRBJ1-4,CASRLCPTPGLTTNEKLFF,TGTGCAAGTCGCTTATGCCCCACCCCGGGGTTGACAACTAATGAAAAACTGTTTTTT
-,-,TRBV29-1,TRBJ1-3,CSVDSVEGGAGNTIYF,TGCAGCGTTGATAGTGTGGAAGGGGGGGCTGGAAACACCATATATTTT
-,-,TRBV7-2,TRBJ2-3,CASSLVGRATDTQYF,TGTGCCAGCAGCTTAGTAGGCAGGGCCACAGATACGCAGTATTTT
-,-,TRBV28,TRBJ1-2,CASSFPQLYGYTF,TGTGCCAGCAGTTTCCCACAGCTCTATGGCTACACCTTC
-,-,TRBV19,TRBJ2-2,CASSRQKGANTGELFF,TGTGCCAGTAGTCGGCAGAAGGGGGCGAACACCGGGGAGCTGTTTTTT
TRBD1,few,TRBV11-3,TRBJ1-6,CASSLGQENSPLHF,TGTGCCAGCAGCTTGGGACAGGAGAATTCACCCCTCCACTTT
TRBD1,-,TRBV19,TRBJ2-2,CASSLTSGTGLFF,TGTGCCAGTAGTCTCACTTCCGGGACAGGCCTGTTTTTT
TRBD1,-,TRBV5-1,TRBJ1-1,CASSPRQGGFTEAFF,TGCGCCAGCAGCCCGCGACAGGGGGGATTCACTGAAGCTTTCTTT
-,-,TRBV5-1,TRBJ1-4,CASSFSRARGEKLFF,TGCGCCAGCAGCTTTTCGAGGGCCCGTGGAGAAAAACTGTTTTTT
TRBD1,once,TRBV5-6,TRBJ1-5,CASSLSGTGTGQPQHF,TGTGCCAGCAGCTTGTCCGGGACAGGGACAGGGCAGCCCCAGCATTTT